The present T cell receptor (beta chain) was sequenced within a study of cytomegalovirus exposure and HLA in healthy donors. Study-wide findings and caveats: In a later analysis, HLA-associated TCR beta chains were more clonally expanded than equally common others. In a later analysis, across HLA loci, associated TCR counts were highest for DRB1, lowest for HLA-C.

As to this clone: The antigen is not known.

Germline trimming cut 4 bases from V and 1 base from J; bases unmatched to any gene: 24. The CDR3 covers 21 residues. Germline V lookup: CDR1 SGDLS, CDR2 YYNGEE. The PCR made use of 60 Vbeta and 13 Jbeta primers. Profiling relied on immunoSEQ multiplex PCR, and the TCRdb table lists in-frame clones only, not all of them. The profile covers 150,000 to 200,000 clones, with about 79% appearing a single time and under 7.5% taken by the ten largest. Material: PBMCs. The clonotype originates from a man over 45 in good health and CMV-seropositive. The genes are TRBV9 and TRBJ2-3, with 7 positions matching TRBD2. The CDR3: CASSLNWQLREQEWGTDTQYF. CDR3 in DNA: TGTGCCAGCAGCCTTAATTGGCAATTGCGGGAGCAAGAGTGGGGCACAGATACGCAGTATTTT.